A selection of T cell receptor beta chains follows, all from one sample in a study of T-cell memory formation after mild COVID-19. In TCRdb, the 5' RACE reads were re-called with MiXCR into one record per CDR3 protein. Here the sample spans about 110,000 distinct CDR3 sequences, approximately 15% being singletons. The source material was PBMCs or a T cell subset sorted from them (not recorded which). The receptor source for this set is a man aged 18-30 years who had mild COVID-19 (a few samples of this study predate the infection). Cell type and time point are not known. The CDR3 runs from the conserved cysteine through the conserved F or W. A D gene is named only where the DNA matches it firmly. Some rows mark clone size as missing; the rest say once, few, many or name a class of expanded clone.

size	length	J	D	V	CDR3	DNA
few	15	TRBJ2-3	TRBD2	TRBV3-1	CASRPGLEWTDTQYF	TGTGCCAGCAGACCGGGACTAGAATGGACAGATACGCAGTATTTT
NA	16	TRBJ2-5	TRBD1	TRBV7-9	CASSPPTQGRQETQYF	TGTGCCAGCAGCCCCCCGACACAGGGGCGACAAGAGACCCAGTACTTC
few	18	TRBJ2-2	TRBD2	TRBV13	CASSLATSGGPSTGELFF	TGTGCCAGCAGCTTAGCGACTAGCGGGGGGCCGAGCACCGGGGAGCTGTTTTTT
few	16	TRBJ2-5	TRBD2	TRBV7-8	CASSLLAGVIRETQYF	TGTGCCAGCAGCTTATTAGCGGGGGTAATTCGAGAGACCCAGTACTTC
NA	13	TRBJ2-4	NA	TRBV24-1	CATSDEDSDIQYF	TGTGCCACCAGTGATGAGGATTCAGACATTCAGTACTTC
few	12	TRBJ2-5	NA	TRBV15	CATSRENGPPYF	TGTGCCACCAGCAGAGAGAATGGACCACCGTACTTC
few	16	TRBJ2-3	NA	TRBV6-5	CASRLTPGLSTDTQYF	TGTGCCAGCAGATTAACTCCGGGCTTGAGCACAGATACGCAGTATTTT
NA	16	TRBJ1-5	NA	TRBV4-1	CASSQGFASRNQPQHF	TGCGCCAGCAGCCAAGGGTTCGCCAGTCGCAATCAGCCCCAGCATTTT
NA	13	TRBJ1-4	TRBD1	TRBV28	CASSRTGNEKLFF	TGTGCCAGCAGCCGGACAGGGAATGAAAAACTGTTTTTT
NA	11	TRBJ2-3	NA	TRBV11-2	CACSWGDTQYF	TGTGCCTGTTCGTGGGGGGATACGCAGTATTTT
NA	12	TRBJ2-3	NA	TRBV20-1	CSASPATDTQYF	TGCAGTGCTTCCCCAGCGACAGATACGCAGTATTTT
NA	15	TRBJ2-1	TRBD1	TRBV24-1	CATSDRDRDYNEQFF	TGTGCCACCAGTGACCGCGACAGGGACTACAATGAGCAGTTCTTC
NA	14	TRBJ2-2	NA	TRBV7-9	CASSSSENTGELFF	TGTGCCAGCAGCTCTAGCGAGAACACCGGGGAGCTGTTTTTT
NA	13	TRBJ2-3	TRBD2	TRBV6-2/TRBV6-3	CASSRTSDAAQYF	TGTGCCAGCAGCCGGACTAGTGACGCCGCGCAGTATTTT
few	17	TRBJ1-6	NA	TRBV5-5	CASSPGGGAADNSPLHF	TGTGCCAGCAGCCCTGGAGGGGGGGCGGCCGATAATTCACCCCTCCACTTT
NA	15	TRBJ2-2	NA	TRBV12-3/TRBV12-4	CASSAGPRPTGELFF	TGTGCCAGTTCCGCCGGGCCACGACCTACCGGGGAGCTGTTTTTT
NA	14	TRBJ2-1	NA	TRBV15	CATSSDGGGNEQFF	TGTGCCACCAGCAGTGATGGAGGGGGCAATGAGCAGTTCTTC
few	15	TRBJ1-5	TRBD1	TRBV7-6	CASSRTGSSNQPQHF	TGTGCCAGCAGCCGGACAGGGAGTAGCAATCAGCCCCAGCATTTT
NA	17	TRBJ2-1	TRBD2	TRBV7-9	CASSPYYLAGGPNEQFF	TGTGCCAGCAGCCCATACTACCTAGCGGGGGGGCCCAATGAGCAGTTCTTC
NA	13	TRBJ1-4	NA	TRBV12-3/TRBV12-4	CASSFVPVKKLFF	TGTGCCAGCAGTTTTGTCCCAGTCAAAAAACTGTTTTTT
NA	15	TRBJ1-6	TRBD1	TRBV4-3	CASSHGTGQNSPLHF	TGCGCCAGCAGCCACGGGACAGGGCAGAATTCACCCCTCCACTTT
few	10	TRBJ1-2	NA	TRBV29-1	CSVSPRGYTF	TGCAGCGTTTCCCCCCGGGGCTACACCTTC
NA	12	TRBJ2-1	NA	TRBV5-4	CASSLNAGEQFF	TGTGCCAGCAGCTTGAACGCGGGGGAGCAGTTCTTC
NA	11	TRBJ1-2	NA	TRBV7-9	CASGTDYGYTF	TGTGCCAGTGGGACGGATTATGGCTACACCTTC
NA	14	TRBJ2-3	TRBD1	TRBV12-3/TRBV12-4	CASSGTGGGVTQYF	TGTGCCAGCAGCGGAACAGGGGGCGGTGTTACGCAGTATTTT
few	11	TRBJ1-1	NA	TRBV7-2	CASSSRWRAFF	TGTGCCAGCAGCTCCAGGTGGAGAGCTTTCTTT
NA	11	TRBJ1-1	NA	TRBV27	CASRGGTEAFF	TGTGCCAGCAGGGGGGGGACTGAAGCTTTCTTT